The rows below give T cell receptor beta chains drawn from one sample of a study of blood T cell repertoires in COVID-19. TCRdb keeps only in-frame clones here, not all; method: immunoSEQ multiplex PCR. The table lists 150,000 or so clones, about 70% of them singletons. Input material: peripheral blood. These receptor sequences come from a woman in her 70s with acute or convalescent COVID-19. CDR3s include the opening cysteine and the closing phenylalanine or tryptophan. The order of the fields is clone size, V gene, J gene, D gene, CDR3 protein, CDR3 DNA. A D gene is named only where the DNA matches it firmly. Size is omitted from some rows. Given values are once, few, many or a class for expanded clones.

.	TRBV29-1	TRBJ2-7	.	CSVWGRGYSYEQYF	TGCAGCGTTTGGGGTCGGGGGTATTCCTACGAGCAGTACTTC
.	TRBV5-4	TRBJ2-5	TRBD1	CASSPGTAQETQYF	TGTGCCAGCAGCCCCGGGACAGCCCAAGAGACCCAGTACTTC
.	TRBV27	TRBJ2-3	TRBD1	CASRRGQGMSDTQYF	TGTGCCAGCCGCCGCGGACAGGGGATGTCAGATACGCAGTATTTT
.	TRBV25-1	TRBJ1-2	.	CASSDFRGALGYTF	TGTGCCAGCAGTGATTTTCGGGGGGCGCTTGGCTACACCTTC
.	TRBV28	TRBJ2-7	TRBD1	CASSLSGTADHEQYF	TGTGCCAGCAGTCTCTCCGGGACAGCCGACCACGAGCAGTACTTC
.	TRBV4-1	TRBJ2-7	.	CASSQEYRRSYEQYF	TGCGCCAGCAGCCAAGAGTACCGGAGGTCCTACGAGCAGTACTTC
.	TRBV6-5	TRBJ1-5	.	CASSFRGGYSNQPQHF	TGTGCCAGCAGTTTCCGAGGCGGGTATAGCAATCAGCCCCAGCATTTT
.	TRBV5-4	TRBJ1-6	TRBD1	CASSSGQGGNSPLHF	TGTGCCAGCAGCTCCGGACAGGGAGGCAATTCACCCCTCCACTTT
.	TRBV3-1/TRBV3-2	TRBJ1-1	.	CASSSGGDTEAFF	TGTGCCAGCAGCTCCGGGGGGGACACTGAAGCTTTCTTT
once	TRBV28	TRBJ2-3	TRBD2	CASTPGLAVTDTQYF	TGTGCCAGCACCCCGGGACTAGCGGTCACAGATACGCAGTATTTT
.	TRBV23-1	TRBJ2-1	.	CASSPVGEGGNEQFF	TGCGCCAGCAGTCCGGTAGGGGAGGGGGGCAATGAGCAGTTCTTC
.	TRBV10-1	TRBJ2-7	TRBD1	CASSLWRTGAASDLYEQYF	TGCGCCAGCAGCCTATGGAGGACAGGGGCCGCCTCCGACCTGTACGAGCAGTACTTC
once	TRBV15	TRBJ1-6	.	CATSRDVRNSPLHF	TGTGCCACCAGCAGAGATGTTCGGAATTCACCCCTCCACTTT
.	TRBV2	TRBJ2-5	.	CASSERARVQETQYF	TGTGCCAGCAGTGAACGGGCCAGGGTTCAAGAGACCCAGTACTTC
.	TRBV2	TRBJ2-1	TRBD2	CASSELLAGGSEQFF	TGTGCCAGCAGTGAGTTGCTAGCGGGAGGGAGTGAGCAGTTCTTC
.	TRBV28	TRBJ1-4	TRBD1	CASRGQGGEKLFF	TGTGCCAGCCGTGGACAGGGTGGAGAAAAACTGTTTTTT
few	TRBV5-6	TRBJ1-2	TRBD1	CASSPTTGGGGYTF	TGTGCCAGCAGCCCAACCACAGGGGGAGGGGGCTACACCTTC
.	TRBV5-1	TRBJ2-1	TRBD2	CASSLATGLASNEQFF	TGCGCCAGCAGCTTGGCCACGGGACTAGCCTCCAATGAGCAGTTCTTC
once	TRBV5-1	TRBJ1-1	.	CASSLDIVRGTEAFF	TGCGCCAGCAGCTTGGATATCGTGAGGGGGACTGAAGCTTTCTTT
.	TRBV5-5	TRBJ1-6	.	CASSRDFRGLVGSPLHF	TGTGCCAGCAGCAGGGACTTCCGAGGTTTAGTAGGTTCACCCCTCCACTTT
.	TRBV6-5	TRBJ1-2	TRBD1	CASRQGAGGYTF	TGTGCCAGCAGACAGGGGGCTGGGGGCTACACCTTC
.	TRBV30	TRBJ2-5	TRBD1	CAGTGVDQETQYF	TGTGCCGGGACAGGGGTCGACCAAGAGACCCAGTACTTC
.	TRBV15	TRBJ1-4	.	CATSRDRGKLFF	TGTGCCACCAGCAGAGACAGGGGAAAACTGTTTTTT
.	TRBV12-5	TRBJ1-2	.	CASGNRQYGYTF	TGTGCTAGTGGAAACAGACAGTATGGCTACACCTTC
.	TRBV11-3	TRBJ2-7	TRBD2	CASSLTPLYGGRGGEQYF	TGTGCCAGCAGCTTAACCCCGTTGTACGGGGGCCGCGGGGGGGAGCAGTACTTC
.	TRBV11-3	TRBJ2-7	TRBD1	CASSYGTGRYEQYF	TGTGCCAGCAGCTACGGGACAGGCAGATACGAGCAGTACTTC
.	TRBV6-5	TRBJ2-2	.	CASSYGQGANTGELFF	TGTGCCAGCAGTTACGGGCAGGGCGCGAACACCGGGGAGCTGTTTTTT
.	TRBV19	TRBJ2-4	TRBD2	CASSLRGGSSSEAKNIQYF	TGTGCCAGTAGCTTAAGGGGCGGGAGTTCCTCTGAGGCCAAAAACATTCAGTACTTC
.	TRBV7-8	TRBJ2-3	.	CASSPTWVRGSTDTQYF	TGTGCCAGCAGCCCCACGTGGGTTAGGGGTTCCACAGATACGCAGTATTTT
.	TRBV6-6	TRBJ1-1	.	CASSRPTGPPFANTEAFF	TGTGCCAGCAGTCGACCGACAGGTCCCCCATTTGCGAACACTGAAGCTTTCTTT
.	TRBV24-1	TRBJ2-1	TRBD2	CATSDRGTSGSVRFNEQFF	TGTGCCACCAGTGATCGCGGGACTAGCGGGAGTGTCCGTTTTAATGAGCAGTTCTTC
few	TRBV25-1	TRBJ2-5	.	CASSEVYPSQETQYF	TGTGCCAGCAGTGAGGTATATCCCAGCCAAGAGACCCAGTACTTC
.	TRBV19	TRBJ2-7	TRBD2	CASSKTSGTYEQYF	TGTGCCAGTAGTAAAACTAGCGGGACCTACGAGCAGTACTTC
few	TRBV21-1	TRBJ1-2	.	CASSTWTGRLYGYTF	TGTGCCAGCAGCACTTGGACAGGGCGCCTATATGGCTACACCTTC
.	TRBV5-8	TRBJ2-7	TRBD2	CASSLSGVASYEQYF	TGTGCCAGCAGCTTGAGCGGGGTTGCATCCTACGAGCAGTACTTC
.	TRBV9	TRBJ2-1	TRBD2	CASSVGSGGSEQFF	TGTGCCAGCAGCGTAGGTTCGGGGGGGAGTGAGCAGTTCTTC
.	TRBV3-1/TRBV3-2	TRBJ1-2	.	CASSQDAGGGYGYTF	TGTGCCAGCAGCCAAGATGCCGGGGGAGGCTATGGCTACACCTTC